This T cell receptor (beta chain) originates from a study of T cell repertoires in cytomegalovirus infection. At the level of the study: Shared public TCR beta signatures pointed to both CMV infection and a matching HLA type.

TCRdb used MiXCR to reprocess the reads, holding one entry per CDR3 protein. Among about 830,000 distinct CDR3 sequences, about 31% were seen once, and the ten largest hold around 12%. Trimming cost V 4 bases and J 6 bases; bases outside gene matches: 16. The CDR3 loop spans 18 amino acids. Germline V gene sequence: CDR1 MNHEY, CDR2 SVGEGT. About this clonotype itself: Its target is unknown.

The specimen comprised cultured CD8+ T cells from PBMCs, sampled from culture after CMV antigen stimulation. The chain links TRBV6-2 or TRBV6-3 to TRBJ2-3, with TRBD2 matching over 10 bases. The receptor was isolated from a human donor in good health (CMV status not recorded). Some clones in this sample may be carry-over from other donors' samples. The CDR3 region has the DNA TGTGCCAGCAGTTTCGTAGCGGGGGGACCATTGGATCGGGATACGCAGTATTTT. Amino acids: CASSFVAGGPLDRDTQYF.